The clone carrying this T cell receptor (beta chain) was found many times. Its antigen is undetermined. The sample is drawn from a study of read filtering for tumor transcriptome and immune sequencing. Study-wide points: The sorted CD138-negative fraction was a mixed bone marrow immune population, not purified T cells. Correlation between methods rose after single-read clonotypes were removed.

Molecular barcoded adaptors covering alpha/delta and beta/gamma chains were used on around 400 ng RNA. TCRdb re-called the reads through MiXCR, storing one row per CDR3 protein. Here the sample spans 90,000 or so distinct CDR3 sequences, 20% to 25% being singletons. The CDR3 spans 16 residues. Germline CDR1 LGHNA, CDR2 YNFKEQ. V was clipped by 0 bases and J by 4 bases; unmatched bases: 6. Sequenced: a population of CD138-negative cells sorted from bone marrow. V gene TRBV4-2 combines with J gene TRBJ2-1, with 7 bases lining up with TRBD1. This TCR was recovered from a donor aged 40 or over with multiple myeloma. CDR3 DNA: TGTGCCAGCAGCCAAGACTCGGGACAGTTTTACAATGAGCAGTTCTTC. Protein product: CASSQDSGQFYNEQFF.